The 11 T cell receptor beta chains listed next were all sequenced from one sample in a study of T cells in Graves' hyperthyroidism and ophthalmopathy (dated by TCRdb to the late 2010s). Library generation was performed with multiplex PCR. The data were produced on an Illumina HiSeq 2000. Amplification of TCR beta CDR3 regions was carried out from RNA transcripts. For the first round of RT-PCR on the TCR CDR3, the HTBI primer set was used together with the Qiagen OneStep RT-PCR kit. Using fastp trimming at Q25 and MiXCR clonotype assembly, TCRdb reanalyzed the public sequencing data and kept in-frame beta chains. CDR3 protein sequences are deduplicated, and each keeps its most common genes and DNA. Counted in this sample were approximately 530,000 distinct CDR3 sequences; 16% of them appeared once. More than 15% of the sample is in the top ten clones. Sequencing was performed on blood. The receptors here all came from a woman between 18 and 29 years old with Graves' hyperthyroidism.

This clonotype was found many times. CDR3 loop: CASSPGWGNEQFF. The CDR3 DNA reads TGTGCCAGCAGCCCCGGATGGGGGAATGAGCAGTTCTTC. V and J are TRBV27 and TRBJ2-1; D may match TRBD1 or TRBD2 (5 bases each). The CDR3 loop spans 13 amino acids. Trimming removed 6 bases from V and 7 bases from J, with 13 bases in between. The germline V gene encodes CDR1 MNHEY and CDR2 SMNVEV (reference sequence).

In this sample, this clonotype turned up many times. The rearrangement uses TRBV28 and TRBJ1-1; unclear D gene. Trimming left V 5 bases short and J 4 bases short, with 14 bases between. CDR3 length: 14 residues. The V gene's germline CDR1 is MDHEN and CDR2 SYDVKM. CDR3 protein: CASSPTPGLTEAFF. The CDR3 nucleotides read TGTGCCAGCAGTCCAACCCCCGGTCTCACTGAAGCTTTCTTT.

This clonotype came up a few times. The J gene is TRBJ2-4, the V gene TRBV3-1; 8 bases match TRBD2. The CDR3 is made up of 15 amino acids. J gave up 7 bases and V 5 bases, and 10 bases lay outside the gene matches. CDR1 and CDR2 from the germline V gene are LGHDT and YNNKEL (reference sequence). In nucleotides, the CDR3 is TGTGCCAGCAGCTTTACCTCGGGGGGGCGGAACATTCAGTACTTC. Translated, it gives CASSFTSGGRNIQYF.

The chain recombines TRBV7-9 with TRBJ2-1, with TRBD2 matching 13 bases. The CDR3 totals 16 residues. Trimming at V came to 5 bases and at J to 1 base, leaving 2 bases not matched to a gene. Germline values: CDR1 SEHNR, CDR2 FQNEAQ (reference sequence). The CDR3 coding sequence is TGTGCCAGCAGCAAACTAGCGGGGGGGTCCTACAATGAGCAGTTCTTC. Translating it yields CASSKLAGGSYNEQFF.

The rearrangement links TRBV2 to TRBJ2-1; tentative D call: TRBD1 (6 bases). The V gene's germline CDR1 is SNHLY and CDR2 FYNNEI. V shed 4 bases and J shed 1 base, with 11 bases lying between them. This CDR3 comprises 15 residues. For the CDR3, the DNA is TGTGCCAGCAGTGGTATAGGGGGTTCCTACAATGAGCAGTTCTTC. Translated, it gives CASSGIGGSYNEQFF.

Many counts were recorded for this clonotype. J is TRBJ2-1 and V is TRBV20-1, with D unclear. CDR3 size: 15 residues. With 3 bases removed from V and 7 bases from J, the gap between germline ends came to 19 bases. Germline CDR1 DFQATT, CDR2 SNEGSKA (reference sequence). The CDR3 nucleotides read TGCAGTGCTAGTCGACCGCCGAGGAGCACGAATGAGCAGTTCTTC. This encodes CSASRPPRSTNEQFF.

This sequence joins TRBV11-2 and TRBJ2-7; no definite D call. Trimming took 1 base from V and 2 from J, leaving 12 bases between them. The CDR3 extends over 15 amino acids. Germline V gene data show CDR1 as SGHAT and CDR2 as FQNNGV. CDR3 in DNA: TGTGCCAGCAGCTTAGTCTTTGGCGAGACCTACGAGCAGTACTTC. Residues: CASSLVFGETYEQYF.

This clonotype was counted once. This chain uses TRBV15 with TRBJ2-5; a weak D match, TRBD1 (5 bases). V was cut by 5 bases and J by 5 bases, with 18 bases left in between. Germline V gene sequence: CDR1 LNHNV, CDR2 YYDKDF (reference sequence). This CDR3 comprises 15 residues. The CDR3 spells CATSGRRQGGETQYF. As DNA, the CDR3 is TGTGCCACCAGCGGAAGGCGGCAGGGTGGCGAGACCCAGTACTTC. The full variable domain, completed using reference TRBV15 and TRBJ2-5, is DAMVIQNPRYQVTQFGKPVTLSCSQTLNHNVMYWYQQKSSQAPKLLFHYYDKDFNNEADTPDNFQSRRPNTSFCFLDIRSPGLGDTAMYLCATSGRRQGGETQYFGPGTRLLVL.

This clonotype was seen at least ten times. The chain couples TRBV11-2 to TRBJ2-7; D remains unclear. This CDR3 spans 15 amino acids. Deletions cut 0 bases from V and 2 bases from J, with 11 bases between. The germline V gene encodes CDR1 SGHAT and CDR2 FQNNGV. DNA of the CDR3: TGTGCCAGCAGCTTAGAGCTAGGGCAGACCTACGAGCAGTACTTC. This codes for CASSLELGQTYEQYF.

This clonotype was recorded a few times. The rearrangement joins TRBV18 to TRBJ1-1; perhaps TRBD1 as D (6 bases). The germline V gene encodes CDR1 KGHSH and CDR2 LQKENI. The CDR3 has 14 residues. Trimming stripped 1 base from V and 4 bases from J, with 10 bases between. The CDR3, as DNA: TGTGCCAGCTCACCACGACAGGAGGGCACTGAAGCTTTCTTT. It translates to CASSPRQEGTEAFF.

This clonotype was seen at least ten times. V is TRBV7-9 and J is TRBJ1-1, with TRBD1 identical over 8 bases. The CDR3 runs to 13 residues. Looked up from germline, CDR1 is SEHNR and CDR2 is FQNEAQ (reference sequence). V was pared by 7 bases and J by 5 bases, with 6 bases of the junction left unmatched. The DNA of the CDR3 is TGTGCCAGCACGGAACAGGGGGGGACTGAAGCTTTCTTT. This sequence encodes CASTEQGGTEAFF.